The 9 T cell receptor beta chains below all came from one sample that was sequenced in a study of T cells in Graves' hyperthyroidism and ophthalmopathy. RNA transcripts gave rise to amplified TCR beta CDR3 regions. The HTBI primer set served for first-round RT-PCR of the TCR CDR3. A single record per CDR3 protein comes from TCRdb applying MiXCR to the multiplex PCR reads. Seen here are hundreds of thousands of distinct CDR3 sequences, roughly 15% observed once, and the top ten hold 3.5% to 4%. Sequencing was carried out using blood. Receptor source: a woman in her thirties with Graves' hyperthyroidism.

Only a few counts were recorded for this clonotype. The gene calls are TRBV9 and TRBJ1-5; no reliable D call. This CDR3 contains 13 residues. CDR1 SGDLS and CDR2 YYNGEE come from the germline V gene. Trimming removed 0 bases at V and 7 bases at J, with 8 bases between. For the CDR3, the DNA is TGTGCCAGCAGCGTAGCAGAACAACAGCCCCAGCATTTT. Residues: CASSVAEQQPQHF.

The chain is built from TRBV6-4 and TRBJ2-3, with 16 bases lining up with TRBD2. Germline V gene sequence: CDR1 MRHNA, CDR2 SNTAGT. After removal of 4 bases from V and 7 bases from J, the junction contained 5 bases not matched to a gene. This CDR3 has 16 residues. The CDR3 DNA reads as TGTGCCAGCAGTGCGGGACTAGCGGGAGGGCCTCATACGCAGTATTTT. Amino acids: CASSAGLAGGPHTQYF.

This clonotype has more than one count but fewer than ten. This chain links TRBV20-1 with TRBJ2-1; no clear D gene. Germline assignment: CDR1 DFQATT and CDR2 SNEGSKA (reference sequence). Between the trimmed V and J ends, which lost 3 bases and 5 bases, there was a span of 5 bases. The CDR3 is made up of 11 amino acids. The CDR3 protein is CSASVHNEQFF. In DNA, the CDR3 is TGCAGTGCTAGCGTGCACAATGAGCAGTTCTTC.

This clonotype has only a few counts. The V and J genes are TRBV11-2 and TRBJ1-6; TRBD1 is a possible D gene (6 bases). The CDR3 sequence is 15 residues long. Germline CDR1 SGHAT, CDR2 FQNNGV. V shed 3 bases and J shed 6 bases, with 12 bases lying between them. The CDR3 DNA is TGTGCCAGCAGCTTGAGGGGGGAATTTAATTCACCCCTCCACTTT. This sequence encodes CASSLRGEFNSPLHF. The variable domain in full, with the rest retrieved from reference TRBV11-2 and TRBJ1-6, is EAGVAQSPRYKIIEKRQSVAFWCNPISGHATLYWYQQILGQGPKLLIQFQNNGVVDDSQLPKDRFSAERLKGVDSTLKIQPAKLEDSAVYLCASSLRGEFNSPLHFGNGTRLTVT.

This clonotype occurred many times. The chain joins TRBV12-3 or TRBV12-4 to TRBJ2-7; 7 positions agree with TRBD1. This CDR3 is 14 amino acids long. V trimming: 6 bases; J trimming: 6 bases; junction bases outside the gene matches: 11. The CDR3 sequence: CASRPPGQRSEQYF. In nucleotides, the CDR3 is TGTGCCAGCAGACCACCGGGACAGAGGAGCGAGCAGTACTTC.

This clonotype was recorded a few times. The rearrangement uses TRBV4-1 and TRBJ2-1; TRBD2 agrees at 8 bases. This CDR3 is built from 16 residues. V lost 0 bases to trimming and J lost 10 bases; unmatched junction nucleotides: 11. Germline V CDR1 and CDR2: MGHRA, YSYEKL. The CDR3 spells CASSQDDGRAGWEQFF. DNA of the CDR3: TGCGCCAGCAGCCAAGATGACGGGAGGGCCGGTTGGGAGCAGTTCTTC.

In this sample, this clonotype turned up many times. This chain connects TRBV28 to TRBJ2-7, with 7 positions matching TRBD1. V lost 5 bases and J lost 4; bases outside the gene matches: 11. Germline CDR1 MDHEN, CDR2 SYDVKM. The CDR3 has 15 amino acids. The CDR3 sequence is CASSPPPAGGYEQYF. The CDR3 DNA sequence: TGTGCCAGCAGTCCACCCCCGGCAGGGGGTTACGAGCAGTACTTC.

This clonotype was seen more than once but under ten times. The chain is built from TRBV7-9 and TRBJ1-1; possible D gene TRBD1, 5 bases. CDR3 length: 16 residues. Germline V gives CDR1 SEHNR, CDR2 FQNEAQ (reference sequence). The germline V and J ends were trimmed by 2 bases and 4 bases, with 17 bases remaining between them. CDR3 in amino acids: CASSLLGEGSPTEAFF. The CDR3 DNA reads TGTGCCAGCAGCTTATTGGGGGAGGGGTCACCCACTGAAGCTTTCTTT.

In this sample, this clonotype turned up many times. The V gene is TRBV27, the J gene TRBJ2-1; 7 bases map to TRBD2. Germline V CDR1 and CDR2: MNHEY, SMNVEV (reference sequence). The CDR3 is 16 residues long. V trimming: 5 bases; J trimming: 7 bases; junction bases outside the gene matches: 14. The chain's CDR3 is CASSPARAGVSNEQFF. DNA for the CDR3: TGTGCCAGCAGTCCCGCCAGGGCGGGAGTGTCAAATGAGCAGTTCTTC.